Here is one TCR beta chain with its context. Its antigen is not identified. The germline V gene encodes CDR1 DFQATT and CDR2 SNEGSKA (reference sequence). The CDR3 spans 16 residues. The V end was cut by 0 bases, the J end by 7 bases, with 22 bases between. This record belongs to a study of T cells after yellow fever vaccination. Study conclusions and caveats: Detected again after the booster were most primary-vaccination clones, at about 96% CD4 and approximately 87% CD8. Clonotypes shared by both compartments, CD4 and CD8, made up a small share.

One entry per CDR3 protein results from TCRdb running MiXCR on the 5' RACE reads. Among fewer than 500,000 distinct CDR3 sequences listed, 18% were seen once. This specimen was PBMCs, taken before the yellow fever booster vaccination. The chain recombines TRBV20-1 with TRBJ2-7; D tentatively reads TRBD1 or TRBD2 (5 bases each). The TCR was taken from a man aged 18 to 29 who received the YFV17D yellow fever vaccine. CDR3 in amino acids: CSARDRVLGTRGEQYF. DNA of the CDR3: TGCAGTGCTAGAGATCGAGTGTTGGGGACCCGCGGGGAGCAGTACTTC.